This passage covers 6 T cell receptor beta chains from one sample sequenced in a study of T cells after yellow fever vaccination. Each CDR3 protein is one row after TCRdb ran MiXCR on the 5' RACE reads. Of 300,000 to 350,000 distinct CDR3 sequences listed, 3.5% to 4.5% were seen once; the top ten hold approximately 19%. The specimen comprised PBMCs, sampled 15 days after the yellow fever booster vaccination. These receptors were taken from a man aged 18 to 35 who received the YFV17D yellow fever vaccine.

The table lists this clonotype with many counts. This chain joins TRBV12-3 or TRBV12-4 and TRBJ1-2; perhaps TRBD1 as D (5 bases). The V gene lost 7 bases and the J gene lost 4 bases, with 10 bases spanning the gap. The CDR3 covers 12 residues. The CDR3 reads CASTPGGYGYTF. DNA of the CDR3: TGTGCCAGCACCCCGGGGGGCTATGGCTACACCTTC.

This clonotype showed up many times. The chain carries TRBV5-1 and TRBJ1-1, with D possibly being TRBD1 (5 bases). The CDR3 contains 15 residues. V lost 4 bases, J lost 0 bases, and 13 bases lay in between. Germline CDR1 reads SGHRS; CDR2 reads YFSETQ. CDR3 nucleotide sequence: TGCGCCAGCAGCACCGGGACGGACATGAACACTGAAGCTTTCTTT. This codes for CASSTGTDMNTEAFF.

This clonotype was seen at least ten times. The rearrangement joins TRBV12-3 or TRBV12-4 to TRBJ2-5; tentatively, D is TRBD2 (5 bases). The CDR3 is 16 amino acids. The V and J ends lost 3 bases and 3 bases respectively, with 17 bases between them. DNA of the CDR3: TGTGCCAGCAGTTTCCCCACCGGAGGCAGAGAAGAGACCCAGTACTTC. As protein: CASSFPTGGREETQYF.

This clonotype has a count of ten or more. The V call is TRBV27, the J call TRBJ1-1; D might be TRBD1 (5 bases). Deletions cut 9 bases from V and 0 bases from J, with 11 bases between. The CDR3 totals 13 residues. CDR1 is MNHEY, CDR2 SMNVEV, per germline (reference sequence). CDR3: CASMGPLNTEAFF. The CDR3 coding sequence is TGTGCCAGTATGGGGCCCTTGAACACTGAAGCTTTCTTT.

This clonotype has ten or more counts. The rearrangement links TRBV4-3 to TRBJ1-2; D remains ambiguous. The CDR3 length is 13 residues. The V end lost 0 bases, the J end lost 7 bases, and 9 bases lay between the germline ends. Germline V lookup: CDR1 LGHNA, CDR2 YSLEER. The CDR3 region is CASSQESWGGYTF. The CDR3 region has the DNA TGCGCCAGCAGCCAAGAGTCCTGGGGTGGCTACACCTTC.

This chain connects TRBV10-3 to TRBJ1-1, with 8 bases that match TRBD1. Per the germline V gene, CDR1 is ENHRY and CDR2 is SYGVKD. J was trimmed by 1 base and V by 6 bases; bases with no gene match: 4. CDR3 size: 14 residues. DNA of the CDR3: TGTGCCATCAGGGGACAGGTGGGGAACACTGAAGCTTTCTTT. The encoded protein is CAIRGQVGNTEAFF.